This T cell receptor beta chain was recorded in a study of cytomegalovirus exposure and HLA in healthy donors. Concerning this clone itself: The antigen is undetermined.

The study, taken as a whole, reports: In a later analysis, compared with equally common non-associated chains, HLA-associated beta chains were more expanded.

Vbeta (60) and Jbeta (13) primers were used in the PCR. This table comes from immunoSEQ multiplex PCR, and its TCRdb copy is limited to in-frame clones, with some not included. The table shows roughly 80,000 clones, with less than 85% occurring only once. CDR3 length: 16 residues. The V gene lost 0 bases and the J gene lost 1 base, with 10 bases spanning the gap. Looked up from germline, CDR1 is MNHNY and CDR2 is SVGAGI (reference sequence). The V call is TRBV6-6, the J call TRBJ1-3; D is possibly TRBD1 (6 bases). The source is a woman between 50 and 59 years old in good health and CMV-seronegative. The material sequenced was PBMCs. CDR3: CASSYSTGSSGNTIYF. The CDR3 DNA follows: TGTGCCAGCAGTTACTCGACAGGATCTTCTGGAAACACCATATATTTT.